This section outlines one TCR beta chain sequence together with its context. Antigen specificity is unknown. PCR was performed using 60 Vbeta and 13 Jbeta primers. Assay: immunoSEQ multiplex PCR; the TCRdb copy retains only in-frame clones and omits some. The listing records approximately 150,000 clones. This sample was included in a study of cytomegalovirus exposure and HLA in healthy donors. Study conclusions and caveats: A later analysis found TCR association rates differed by HLA locus, highest for DRB1 and lowest for HLA-C. Data from an earlier analysis indicated that most TCR beta V segments were productive either about 90% or about 30% of the time.

The CDR3 is made up of 15 amino acids. Germline CDR1 and CDR2: SEHNR and FQNEAQ (reference sequence). With 1 base removed from V and 0 bases from J, the gap between germline ends came to 9 bases. The chain has TRBV7-9 and TRBJ1-1; D perhaps matches TRBD1 (5 bases). The clonotype comes from a male donor in good health and CMV-seronegative. The sequenced material came from PBMCs. The CDR3 DNA follows: TGTGCCAGCAGCTTAGTCGGGACTGTGAACACTGAAGCTTTCTTT. Translating it yields CASSLVGTVNTEAFF.